The 13 T cell receptor beta chains reported below all come from one sample, sequenced in a study of radiotherapy plus CTLA-4 blockade in lung cancer. The data were produced by immunoSEQ multiplex PCR, yet TCRdb's version contains in-frame clones alone and is incomplete. The table has 30,000 to 45,000 clones, roughly 72% seen once. The specimen was peripheral blood, collected from a patient treated with radiotherapy plus ipilimumab. The receptors originated from a human donor with non-small cell lung cancer who had stable disease on radiotherapy plus ipilimumab.

This clone was observed a single time. The chain joins TRBV5-3 to TRBJ1-5, with a possible D match to TRBD1 (6 bases). TRBV5-3 is filed as an ORF, its function uncertain. V was cut by 10 bases and J by 0 bases, with 23 bases left in between. There are 17 residues in the CDR3. In DNA, the CDR3 is TGTGCCGGACTAGCGAAGGGGGGGCTTGGTAGCAATCAGCCCCAGCATTTT. Translated, it gives CAGLAKGGLGSNQPQHF.

The CDR3 bases are TGCGCCAGCAGCACCTTTAGCGGGAGCTCCTACAATGAGCAGTTCTTC. As protein: CASSTFSGSSYNEQFF. V and J are TRBV5-1 and TRBJ2-1, with TRBD2 identical over 9 bases. CDR1 and CDR2 from the germline V gene are SGHRS and YFSETQ. The CDR3 contains 16 residues. J was trimmed by 0 bases and V by 4 bases; bases with no gene match: 5.

The rearrangement joins TRBV6-6 to TRBJ1-2; perhaps TRBD1 as D (5 bases). Germline CDR1 is MNHNY and CDR2 is SVGAGI (reference sequence). V was shortened by 2 bases and J by 8 bases, with 15 bases between the two germline ends. There are 14 residues in the CDR3. CDR3 residues: CASSYDSSYGGYTF. The CDR3 nucleotides read TGTGCCAGCAGTTACGACAGCTCGTATGGGGGCTACACCTTC.

The rearrangement uses TRBV27 and TRBJ2-7, with 7 nucleotides matching TRBD2. V lost 5 bases, J lost 9 bases, and 19 bases stayed unmatched. Germline-derived CDR1 and CDR2 are MNHEY and SMNVEV (reference sequence). CDR3 length: 16 residues. The CDR3 is CASSANWAGDLLGQYF. CDR3 nucleotides: TGTGCCAGCAGTGCCAACTGGGCGGGGGACCTCCTAGGGCAGTACTTC.

The genes are TRBV7-7 and TRBJ2-1, with 10 bases aligning to TRBD1. Unmatched junction bases numbered 4, after V lost 5 bases and J lost 3 bases. Germline lookup yields CDR1 SSHAT and CDR2 FNYEAQ (reference sequence). The CDR3 consists of 15 residues. The CDR3, as DNA: TGTGCCAGCAGCCCGGGACAGGGGCTCTACAATGAGCAGTTCTTC. Translation: CASSPGQGLYNEQFF. Filled out from reference TRBV7-7 and TRBJ2-1, the complete variable domain reads GAGVSQSPRYKVTKRGQDVTLRCDPISSHATLYWYQQALGQGPEFLTYFNYEAQPDKSGLPSDRFSAERPEGSISTLTIQRTEQRDSAMYRCASSPGQGLYNEQFFGPGTRLTVL.

The chain employs TRBV30 and TRBJ1-5; D gene unclear. V gave up 2 bases and J gave up 5 bases, with 10 bases separating them. This CDR3 has 13 amino acids. Germline V gene data show CDR1 as GTSNPN and CDR2 as SVGIG (reference sequence). The DNA of the CDR3 is TGTGCCTGGAGTTTACAGAGCCATCAGCCCCAGCATTTT. Its translation is CAWSLQSHQPQHF.

The CDR3 region has the DNA TGTGCCAGTAGTATGGGGGGTAGTCAGCCCCAGCATTTT. Translated: CASSMGGSQPQHF. The chain carries TRBV19 and TRBJ1-5; tentative D call: TRBD1 (5 bases). Trimming took 3 bases from V and 6 from J, leaving 9 bases between them. Germline assignment: CDR1 LNHDA and CDR2 SQIVND (reference sequence). The CDR3 extends over 13 amino acids.

The V and J genes are TRBV27 and TRBJ1-2; 10 nucleotides agree with TRBD1. The CDR3 runs to 16 residues. Losses at the gene ends were 2 bases for V and 3 bases for J; bases not matched to a gene: 6. The germline V gene has CDR1 MNHEY and CDR2 SMNVEV (reference sequence). The CDR3 DNA reads TGTGCCAGCAGTTTAACCCCGACAGGGGGCGACTATGGCTACACCTTC. Translated, it gives CASSLTPTGGDYGYTF.

This clone occurred once. In DNA form, the CDR3 reads TGTGCCAGCACCGACAGGGAATACTCACCCCTCCACTTT. It specifies CASTDREYSPLHF. The V and J genes are TRBV25-1 and TRBJ1-6; 7 bases map to TRBD1. The CDR3 is made up of 13 amino acids. V lost 7 bases to trimming and J lost 10 bases; unmatched junction nucleotides: 7. The germline gives CDR1 MGHDK, CDR2 SYGVNS.

This clone is medium-sized. The rearrangement links TRBV7-8 to TRBJ1-3; D gene unclear. The CDR3 runs to 14 residues. Germline lookup yields CDR1 SGHVS and CDR2 FQNEAQ. The ends were cut back, 1 base at V and 2 bases at J, with 6 bases in the middle. The DNA for the CDR3 is TGTGCCAGCAGCTTAGACACTACTGGAAACACCATATATTTT. This codes for CASSLDTTGNTIYF.

The genes are TRBV5-8 and TRBJ2-5, with a tentative D call TRBD1 (6 bases). CDR1 is SGHTS and CDR2 is YDEGEE in the germline V gene. The germline V and J ends were trimmed by 4 bases and 0 bases, with 13 bases remaining between them. CDR3 size: 15 residues. The CDR3 coding sequence is TGTGCCAGCAGCGTAAGGACAGAGTACCAAGAGACCCAGTACTTC. It is translated as CASSVRTEYQETQYF.

This clone was detected a few times. The chain is built from TRBV19 and TRBJ2-4; D gene ambiguous. Germline assignment: CDR1 LNHDA and CDR2 SQIVND (reference sequence). This CDR3 has 15 amino acids. V lost 4 bases, J lost 0 bases, and 10 bases lay in between. The CDR3 DNA is TGTGCCAGTAGTAAGGAGCTTCTAGCCAAAAACATTCAGTACTTC. It translates to CASSKELLAKNIQYF.

A few counts support this clone. The chain is built from TRBV30 and TRBJ1-1; TRBD1 is a possible D gene (6 bases). Trimming took off 2 bases at V and 1 base at J, with 11 bases between the two ends. The CDR3 is made up of 14 amino acids. In germline, CDR1 is GTSNPN, CDR2 SVGIG (reference sequence). The CDR3 DNA follows: TGTGCCTGGAGTTCTACGACAGGGAACACTGAAGCTTTCTTT. Translating it yields CAWSSTTGNTEAFF.